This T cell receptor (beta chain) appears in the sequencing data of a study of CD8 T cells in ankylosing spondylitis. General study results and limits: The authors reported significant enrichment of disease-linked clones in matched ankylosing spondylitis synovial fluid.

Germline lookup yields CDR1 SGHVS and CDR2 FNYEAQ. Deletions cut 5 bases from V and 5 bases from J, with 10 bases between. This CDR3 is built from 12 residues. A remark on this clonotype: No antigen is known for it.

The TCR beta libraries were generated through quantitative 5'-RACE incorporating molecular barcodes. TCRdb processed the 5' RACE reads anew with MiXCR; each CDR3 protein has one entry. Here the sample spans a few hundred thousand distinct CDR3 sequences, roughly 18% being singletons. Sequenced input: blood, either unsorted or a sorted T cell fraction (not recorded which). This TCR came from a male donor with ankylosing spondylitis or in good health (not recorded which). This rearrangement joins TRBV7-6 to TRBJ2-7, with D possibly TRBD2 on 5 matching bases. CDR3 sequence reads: CASSGGVDEQYF. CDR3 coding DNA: TGTGCCAGCAGCGGAGGAGTTGACGAGCAGTACTTC.